Shown below are 16 T cell receptor beta chains from a single sample sequenced in a study of tumor-infiltrating lymphocytes in primary liver carcinoma. Unsorted whole blood yielded the blood RNA, and germline DNA was also extracted. cDNA specific to TCR beta was made from 500 ng of total RNA, with a constant-region primer employed for priming. TCR beta libraries came from three nested multiplex PCR rounds using slightly modified ARM-PCR. It was with TRBV1-TRBV30 forward primers and a C-beta reverse primer that the first two PCR rounds were run, at around 11 cycles each. TCRdb ran MiXCR on the multiplex PCR reads and lists one entry per CDR3 protein. The data hold around 210,000 distinct CDR3 sequences, with 65% observed a single time. The sample consisted of peripheral blood. The source of these receptors is a woman aged 60-75 years with primary liver carcinoma and hepatitis B virus infection.

This clonotype has only one observation. A much larger clone is a single base away; this may be a read error. The chain joins TRBV13 to TRBJ2-7; no reliable D call. The CDR3 totals 14 residues. Per germline, CDR1 PRHDT and CDR2 FYEKMQ (reference sequence). Between the trimmed V and J ends, which lost 6 bases and 0 bases, there was a span of 12 bases. The CDR3 DNA reads TGTGCCAGCAGACCACGGTTAGGCTCCTACGAGCAGTACTTC. Translated, it gives CASRPRLGSYEQYF.

The chain has TRBV29-1 and TRBJ2-7; 7 bases align to TRBD2. From germline, CDR1 is SQVTM and CDR2 ANQGSEA. The V gene end was trimmed by 6 bases and the J gene end by 3 bases; junction bases not matched to a gene: 11. The CDR3 length is 14 residues. CDR3 amino acids: CSVRRDREGYEQYF. CDR3 nucleotide sequence: TGCAGCGTCAGAAGGGATAGGGAGGGCTACGAGCAGTACTTC.

Comments on this clonotype: The junction and the germline gene differ at one end; a read error may be behind it. The chain couples TRBV29-1 to TRBJ2-3, with D unclear. The germline CDR1 and CDR2 sequences are SQVTM and ANQGSEA. There are 12 residues in the CDR3. CDR3 sequence reads: CNVGYSTDTQYF. Written as DNA, the CDR3 is TGCAACGTTGGGTATAGCACAGATACGCAATATTTT.

This clonotype was counted only a few times. This chain links TRBV28 with TRBJ1-1, with D uncertain. Looked up from germline, CDR1 is MDHEN and CDR2 is SYDVKM. This CDR3 spans 12 amino acids. V lost 6 bases, J lost 0 bases, and 5 bases lay in between. CDR3: CASRRVNTEAFF. The CDR3 DNA is TGTGCCAGCAGGAGGGTGAACACTGAAGCTTTCTTT. The full variable domain, with the rest looked up from reference TRBV28 and TRBJ1-1, is DVKVTQSSRYLVKRTGEKVFLECVQDMDHENMFWYRQDPGLGLRLIYFSYDVKMKEKGDIPEGYSVSREKKERFSLILESASTNQTSMYLCASRRVNTEAFFGQGTRLTVV.

This clonotype appeared many times. The V gene is TRBV12-3 or TRBV12-4, the J gene TRBJ2-3; tentatively, D is TRBD1 or TRBD2 (5 bases each). The length of the CDR3 is 17 residues. V dropped 7 bases and J dropped 3 bases, with 23 bases sitting between them. The chain's CDR3 is CASTRHAGGWGTDTQYF. Here the CDR3 DNA reads TGTGCCAGCACCCGCCACGCGGGTGGGTGGGGGACAGATACGCAGTATTTT.

With respect to this clonotype: Its ends do not fully match the called genes, so a read error is possible. The J gene is TRBJ1-1, the V gene TRBV30; maybe TRBD1 (5 bases). CDR3 length equals 16 residues. Germline-derived CDR1 and CDR2 are GTSNPN and SVGIG (reference sequence). The CDR3 loop reads CAWSASGAGMNAEAFF. DNA for the CDR3: TGTGCCTGGAGTGCGAGTGGGGCAGGTATGAACGCTGAAGCTTTCTTT.

As for this clonotype: At one end, the junction sequence differs from germline, possibly due to a read error. V usage is TRBV11-2 and J usage is TRBJ1-1, with a possible D match to TRBD1 (6 bases). The CDR3 extends over 15 amino acids. Germline assignment: CDR1 SGHAT and CDR2 FQNNGV. The CDR3 DNA reads TGTGCCAGCAGTTTAGAGGGACATGGTGTCACTGAAGCTTTCTTT. Its protein product is CASSLEGHGVTEAFF.

V and J are TRBV11-2 and TRBJ2-3; weak D call: TRBD2 (5 bases). Looked up from germline, CDR1 is SGHAT and CDR2 is FQNNGV. The CDR3 consists of 15 residues. As DNA, the CDR3 is TGTACAAGCAGCCTAGTGCGGAGGAGCACAGATACGCAGTATTTT. This sequence encodes CTSSLVRRSTDTQYF.

On this clonotype: This may arise from a read error, as a much more abundant clone is one base away. This sequence joins TRBV6-5 and TRBJ1-2, with a weak D call TRBD1 (6 bases). Germline V gene lookup returns CDR1 MNHEY and CDR2 SVGAGI. The CDR3 has 11 amino acids. Written as DNA, the CDR3 is TGTGTCAGCGAGAGGGGGTATGGCTACACCTTC. It codes for CVSERGYGYTF.

With regard to this clonotype: This may be a read error, as it is one base from a much larger clone. The genes are TRBV12-3 or TRBV12-4 and TRBJ1-6; 8 bases fit TRBD1. The CDR3 has 15 amino acids. In nucleotides, the CDR3 is TGTACCAGCAGTGGGGACAGGACCTATAATTCACCCCTCCACTTT. It is translated as CTSSGDRTYNSPLHF.

A note on this clonotype: Given a much more abundant clone one base away, this may be a read error. A read error is likely, as this CDR3 ends without the conserved phenylalanine or tryptophan. The chain is built from TRBV6-5 and TRBJ2-3, with D unclear. The CDR3 runs to 12 residues. The germline V gene encodes CDR1 MNHEY and CDR2 SVGAGI. Between the trimmed V and J ends, which lost 6 bases and 2 bases, there was a span of 6 bases. DNA of the CDR3: TGTGCCAGCAGAGATACCACAGATACGCAGTATATT. It is translated as CASRDTTDTQYI.

In the case of this clonotype: Because it lacks the conserved phenylalanine or tryptophan at the end, this CDR3 is likely a read error. It is unclear where the CDR3 begins or ends on the DNA, so no DNA is shown, and the CDR3 is as TCRdb lists it. The rearrangement uses TRBV12-3 or TRBV12-4 and TRBJ1-1; no check of the table's D call, TRBD1, against the DNA was made. Termini included, the CDR3 measures 14 amino acids. The CDR3: CASSGGPGNIEAFS.

This clonotype was observed many times. The chain recombines TRBV12-3 or TRBV12-4 with TRBJ2-2, with 7 bases that match TRBD2. The ends lost 7 bases at V and 3 bases at J; junction bases unmatched: 5. CDR3 length: 14 amino acids. For the CDR3, the DNA is TGTGCCAGCACGCGGCTAGCGGACACCGGGGAGCTGTTTTTT. Its protein is CASTRLADTGELFF.

Of note for this clonotype: At one of its ends the junction is not consistent with the germline gene, which may arise from a read error. This chain links TRBV11-3 with TRBJ2-2, with TRBD2 as a possible D gene (5 bases). The CDR3 contains 12 residues. Per germline, CDR1 SGHNT and CDR2 YENEEA. The CDR3: CASSRFTGELYF. The CDR3 DNA reads TGTGCCAGCAGCAGATTCACCGGGGAGCTGTATTTT. Full variable domain (outside the CDR3, taken from reference TRBV11-3 and TRBJ2-2): EAGVVQSPRYKIIEKKQPVAFWCNPISGHNTLYWYLQNLGQGPELLIRYENEEAVDDSQLPKDRFSAERLKGVDSTLKIQPAELGDSAVYLCASSRFTGELYFGEGSRLTVL.

About this clonotype: Given a much more abundant clone one base away, this may be a read error. The genes are TRBV12-3 or TRBV12-4 and TRBJ1-1, with D unresolved. The CDR3 runs to 15 residues. Trimming cost V 5 bases and J 3 bases, with 16 bases left between them. The DNA for the CDR3 is TGTGCCAGCAGTCCCCCCGGCGGAGGGTACACTGAAGCTTTCTTT. It yields the protein CASSPPGGGYTEAFF.

This clonotype was observed at least ten times. This chain uses TRBV30 with TRBJ2-2; 7 nucleotides agree with TRBD2. Germline assignment: CDR1 GTSNPN and CDR2 SVGIG (reference sequence). This CDR3 spans 13 amino acids. V gave up 0 bases and J gave up 6 bases; unmatched junction bases: 1. The chain's CDR3 is CAWSVGGSGELFF. The CDR3 DNA reads as TGTGCCTGGAGTGTGGGGGGGTCCGGGGAGCTGTTTTTT.